Below are 23 T cell receptor beta chains sequenced from a single sample in a study of regulatory T cells in long-lasting Graves disease. Regarding time point: newly diagnosed GD, antithyroid drugs for less than 3 months. Preparation of the TCR library used RNA extracted from PBMCs. Construction of the TCR beta libraries employed iRepertoire HTBI primers in conjunction with Arm-PCR of CDR3 regions. Each CDR3 protein is one row after TCRdb ran MiXCR on the multiplex PCR reads. Of around 400,000 distinct CDR3 sequences detected, about 12% appear once; the ten largest clones hold 18%. This same sample was also part of a study on T cells in Graves' hyperthyroidism and ophthalmopathy.

The sample here was peripheral blood mononuclear cells (PBMCs), taken at new diagnosis, from a patient treated with antithyroid drugs. These receptors were obtained from a young woman with Graves disease.

This clonotype was seen ten or more times. The chain has TRBV10-3 and TRBJ2-7, with a tentative D call TRBD1 (5 bases). The CDR3 extends over 14 amino acids. Germline-derived CDR1 and CDR2 are ENHRY and SYGVKD. V was cut by 3 bases and J by 1 base, with 10 bases left in between. As DNA, the CDR3 is TGTGCCATCAGTGATCGGCAGGGTTCCTACGAGCAGTACGTC. This encodes CAISDRQGSYEQYV.

This clonotype was seen at least ten times. The J gene is TRBJ1-6, the V gene TRBV11-1; D possibly corresponds to TRBD1 (5 bases). The V end lost 3 bases, the J end lost 6 bases, and 12 bases lay between the germline ends. The CDR3 totals 15 residues. Looked up from germline, CDR1 is SGHAT and CDR2 is FQDESV (reference sequence). CDR3 sequence reads: CASSLGDRSNSPLHF. The DNA of the CDR3 is TGTGCCAGCAGCTTGGGAGACAGATCTAATTCACCCCTCCACTTT.

The chain combines TRBV12-3 or TRBV12-4 with TRBJ1-5; D gene uncertain. This CDR3 is 15 amino acids long. V was pared by 5 bases and J by 1 base, with 12 bases between. The CDR3 DNA reads TGTGCCAGCAGTCCATCAAGGGCGAGCAATCAGCCCCAGCATTTT. Its protein product is CASSPSRASNQPQHF.

At least ten counts were recorded for this clonotype. The genes are TRBV28 and TRBJ1-2, with 7 bases identical to TRBD1. This CDR3 contains 15 residues. V gave up 7 bases and J gave up 3 bases; unmatched junction bases: 11. The V gene's germline CDR1 is MDHEN and CDR2 SYDVKM. CDR3 sequence (DNA): TGTGCCAGCACCTCCGGTCAGGGGGTTTACTATGGCTACACCTTC. It yields the protein CASTSGQGVYYGYTF.

This clonotype has a count of ten or more. V usage is TRBV28 and J usage is TRBJ2-1; possible D gene TRBD2, 6 bases. CDR1 and CDR2 from the germline V gene are MDHEN and SYDVKM. This CDR3 has 15 amino acids. V was shortened by 8 bases and J by 4 bases, with 18 bases between the two germline ends. The CDR3 here is CASALGLSYYNEQFF. The CDR3 nucleotides read TGTGCCAGCGCATTGGGACTCTCGTATTACAATGAGCAGTTCTTC.

This clonotype was seen a handful of times. The chain employs TRBV29-1 and TRBJ2-1; 7 nucleotides line up with TRBD1. Germline values: CDR1 SQVTM, CDR2 ANQGSEA. The CDR3 runs 16 residues. V was pared by 1 base and J by 0 bases, with 6 bases of the junction left unmatched. CDR3 DNA: TGCAGCGTTGAAGGTCGGACAGGCTACTCCTACAATGAGCAGTTCTTC. Its translation: CSVEGRTGYSYNEQFF.

This clonotype was seen at least ten times. The chain links TRBV6-4 to TRBJ2-7; 10 bases line up with TRBD2. V lost 5 bases, J lost 4 bases, and 8 bases stayed unmatched. Germline V gene sequence: CDR1 MRHNA, CDR2 SNTAGT. The CDR3 is made up of 15 amino acids. The CDR3 nucleotides are TGTGCCAGCAGTTCGGGACTAGCGATCGCATACGAGCAGTACTTC. It translates to CASSSGLAIAYEQYF.

Details on this clonotype: One base away lies a much larger clone, so this may be a sequencing read error. The rearrangement uses TRBV7-9 and TRBJ2-1; D perhaps matches TRBD2 (6 bases). This CDR3 has 15 residues. Looked up from germline, CDR1 is SEHNR and CDR2 is FQNEAQ (reference sequence). Trimming stripped 5 bases from V and 6 bases from J, with 17 bases between. The CDR3 reads CASSATGTPCNEQFF. As DNA, the CDR3 is TGTGCCAGCAGCGCGACCGGGACTCCCTGCAATGAGCAGTTCTTC.

This clonotype was seen ten or more times. The chain carries TRBV12-3 or TRBV12-4 and TRBJ2-3; the match to TRBD2 covers 11 bases. V was pared by 2 bases and J by 1 base, with 2 bases of the junction left unmatched. The CDR3 contains 16 residues. The DNA of the CDR3 is TGTGCCAGCAGTTTATTACTAGCGGGGGGCACAGATACGCAGTATTTT. Encoded protein: CASSLLLAGGTDTQYF.

This chain links TRBV27 with TRBJ1-3, with TRBD1 identical over 10 bases. The J segment lost 3 bases and the V segment lost 3 bases, leaving 11 bases of the junction unmatched. The CDR3 has 18 amino acids. Germline V gene sequence: CDR1 MNHEY, CDR2 SMNVEV (reference sequence). The CDR3 nucleotides read TGTGCCAGCAGTTTCCAGACAGGGGGCGCTTGGAATGGAAACACCATATATTTT. It is translated as CASSFQTGGAWNGNTIYF.

The sample holds many counts of this clonotype. The chain recombines TRBV6-2 or TRBV6-3 with TRBJ1-1; possibly TRBD1 for D (6 bases). CDR3 size: 16 residues. In germline, CDR1 is MNHEY, CDR2 SVGEGT. Between the trimmed V and J ends, which lost 6 bases and 1 base, there was a span of 18 bases. CDR3 amino acids: CASRVRPGQSNTEAFF. The CDR3 region has the DNA TGTGCCAGCAGGGTTCGCCCGGGACAATCGAACACTGAAGCTTTCTTT.

This clonotype has a count of ten or more. This CDR3 is CATSDREVALAGYTGELFF. The CDR3 nucleotides read TGTGCCACCAGCGACAGGGAGGTCGCCCTAGCGGGTTACACCGGGGAGCTGTTTTTT. This chain uses TRBV24-1 with TRBJ2-2; a possible D gene is TRBD2 (8 bases). The V gene's germline CDR1 is KGHDR and CDR2 SFDVKD. V shed 7 bases and J shed 3 bases, with 26 bases lying between them. CDR3 length: 19 residues.

Only a few counts were recorded for this clonotype. The rearrangement joins TRBV6-1 to TRBJ2-7; tentative D call: TRBD2 (6 bases). Trimming took 5 bases from V and 3 from J, leaving 26 bases between them. This CDR3 comprises 18 residues. Germline lookup yields CDR1 MNHNS and CDR2 SASEGT. CDR3 nucleotide sequence: TGTGCCAGCAGTCCGACAACCGGCGGCGGGGTCTTTAACTACGAGCAGTACGTC. This gives the protein CASSPTTGGGVFNYEQYV.

This clonotype was recorded a few times. The chain carries TRBV7-9 and TRBJ2-5, with TRBD1 matching over 7 bases. The CDR3 sequence is 15 residues long. Germline CDR1 and CDR2: SEHNR and FQNEAQ (reference sequence). V trimming: 3 bases; J trimming: 2 bases; junction bases outside the gene matches: 6. As DNA, the CDR3 is TGTGCCAGCAGCTTTTCAGGGACAGAACAAGAGACCCAGTACTTC. Protein: CASSFSGTEQETQYF.

Ten or more counts support this clonotype. The chain carries TRBV10-3 and TRBJ2-1, with 8 positions matching TRBD1. This CDR3 spans 13 amino acids. V shed 7 bases and J 4 bases; nucleotides not matched to a gene: 3. The germline V gene has CDR1 ENHRY and CDR2 SYGVKD. This CDR3 reads CAIKGTGYNEQFF. DNA of the CDR3: TGTGCCATCAAGGGGACAGGTTACAATGAGCAGTTCTTC.

This clonotype came up many times. The rearrangement uses TRBV6-2 or TRBV6-3 and TRBJ2-1, with 15 bases fitting TRBD2. J lost 5 bases, V lost 2 bases, and 10 bases had no gene match. CDR1 MNHEY and CDR2 SVGEGT come from the germline V gene. This CDR3 contains 19 residues. This CDR3 is CASSYIGLAGGILNNEQFF. The CDR3 DNA sequence: TGTGCCAGCAGTTACATCGGACTAGCGGGAGGGATACTCAACAATGAGCAGTTCTTC.

V gene TRBV19 combines with J gene TRBJ1-1, with D unresolved. CDR3 size: 10 residues. CDR1 is LNHDA, CDR2 SQIVND, per germline (reference sequence). V lost 7 bases and J lost 7, with 7 bases in between. CDR3: CASKGIEAFF. CDR3 coding DNA: TGTGCCAGTAAAGGGATTGAAGCTTTCTTT.

The J gene is TRBJ2-3, the V gene TRBV10-3, with 9 bases lining up with TRBD1. V lost 6 bases to trimming and J lost 4 bases; unmatched junction nucleotides: 8. CDR1 and CDR2 from the germline V gene are ENHRY and SYGVKD. The CDR3 covers 15 residues. CDR3: CAIRVDRGHADTQYF. CDR3 coding DNA: TGTGCCATCAGGGTGGACAGGGGCCACGCAGATACGCAGTATTTT.

This clonotype has just a few counts. The chain recombines TRBV20-1 with TRBJ2-3, with D possibly TRBD2 on 6 matching bases. The CDR3 extends over 13 amino acids. Germline loops: CDR1 DFQATT, CDR2 SNEGSKA (reference sequence). The V end lost 4 bases, the J end lost 2 bases, and 10 bases lay between the germline ends. CDR3 protein: CSAKGRDTDTQYF. The CDR3 bases are TGCAGTGCTAAAGGGCGGGACACAGATACGCAGTATTTT.

This clonotype was seen only a few times. This chain links TRBV20-1 with TRBJ2-2; D is unclear. The CDR3 extends over 13 amino acids. CDR1 and CDR2 from the germline V gene are DFQATT and SNEGSKA (reference sequence). The V gene lost 2 bases and the J gene lost 4 bases, with 8 bases spanning the gap. The CDR3 is CSARLNFTGELFF. CDR3 coding DNA: TGCAGTGCTAGACTGAACTTCACCGGGGAGCTGTTTTTT.

This clonotype has ten or more counts. The chain joins TRBV27 to TRBJ1-6; 7 bases match TRBD1. The CDR3 spans 15 residues. The germline V gene encodes CDR1 MNHEY and CDR2 SMNVEV (reference sequence). Losses at the gene ends were 4 bases for V and 13 bases for J; bases not matched to a gene: 13. The CDR3 spells CASSSPMDRNDPLHF. CDR3 sequence (DNA): TGTGCCAGCAGTTCCCCGATGGACAGGAATGATCCCCTCCACTTT.

The V gene is TRBV28, the J gene TRBJ1-1; TRBD1 agrees at 12 bases. Germline assignment: CDR1 MDHEN and CDR2 SYDVKM. This CDR3 region has 16 residues. Trimming removed 2 bases from V and 5 bases from J; junction bases left unmatched: 6. CDR3 in DNA: TGTGCCAGCAGTTTAGCAGGGACAGGGGGCGCGACTGAAGCTTTCTTT. It translates to CASSLAGTGGATEAFF.

There are many counts of this clonotype. This chain joins TRBV28 and TRBJ1-2, with a possible D match to TRBD1 (6 bases). The CDR3 extends over 13 amino acids. Germline V gene sequence: CDR1 MDHEN, CDR2 SYDVKM. Trimming took off 8 bases at V and 5 bases at J, with 15 bases between the two ends. CDR3 sequence reads: CASYGTPEYGYTF. The CDR3 coding sequence is TGTGCCAGCTATGGGACACCGGAATATGGCTACACCTTC.